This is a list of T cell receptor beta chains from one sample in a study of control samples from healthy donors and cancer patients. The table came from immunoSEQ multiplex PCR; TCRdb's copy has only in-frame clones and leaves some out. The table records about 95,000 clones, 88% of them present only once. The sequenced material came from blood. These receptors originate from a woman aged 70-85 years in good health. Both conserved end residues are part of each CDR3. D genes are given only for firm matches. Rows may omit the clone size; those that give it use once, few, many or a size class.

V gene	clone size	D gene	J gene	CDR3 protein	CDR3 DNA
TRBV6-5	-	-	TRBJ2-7	CASSYSRGRSSYEQYF	TGTGCCAGCAGTTACTCTCGGGGCCGAAGCTCCTACGAGCAGTACTTC
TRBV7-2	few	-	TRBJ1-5	CASSPGGASNQPQHF	TGTGCCAGCAGCCCAGGTGGGGCCTCCAATCAGCCCCAGCATTTT
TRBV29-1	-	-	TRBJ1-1	CSVEDPGRMNTEAFF	TGCAGCGTTGAAGACCCGGGGCGTATGAACACTGAAGCTTTCTTT
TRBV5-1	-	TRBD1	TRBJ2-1	CASSPVDRGMNNEQFF	TGCGCCAGCAGTCCGGTTGACAGGGGGATGAACAATGAGCAGTTCTTC
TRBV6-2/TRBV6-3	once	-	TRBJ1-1	CASSYSGRPEAFF	TGTGCCAGCAGTTACTCCGGACGGCCTGAAGCTTTCTTT
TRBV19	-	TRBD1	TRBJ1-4	CASSNDRGRGEKLFF	TGTGCCAGTAGTAATGACAGGGGGCGAGGGGAAAAACTGTTTTTT
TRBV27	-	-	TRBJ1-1	CASSLVANTEAFF	TGTGCCAGCAGTTTAGTCGCGAACACTGAAGCTTTCTTT
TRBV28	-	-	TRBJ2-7	CASRTHGGALGEQYF	TGTGCCAGCAGGACCCACGGGGGCGCCCTCGGCGAGCAGTACTTC
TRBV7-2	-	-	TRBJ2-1	CASSSYYNEQFF	TGTGCCAGCAGCTCCTACTACAATGAGCAGTTCTTC
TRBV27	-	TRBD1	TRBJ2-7	CASSAPGQPYEQYF	TGTGCCAGCAGTGCTCCGGGACAGCCATACGAGCAGTACTTC
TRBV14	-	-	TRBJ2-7	CASSQEISRSSQYF	TGTGCCAGCAGCCAAGAAATTTCACGGTCTTCGCAGTACTTC
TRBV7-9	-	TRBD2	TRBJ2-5	CASSPRGLAEKETQYF	TGTGCCAGCAGCCCCCGCGGACTAGCGGAAAAAGAGACCCAGTACTTC
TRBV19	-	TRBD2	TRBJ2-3	CASSPLAGGPSTDTQYF	TGTGCCAGTAGTCCCCTGGCGGGGGGGCCTAGCACAGATACGCAGTATTTT
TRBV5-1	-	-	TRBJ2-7	CASSLGLRDYEQYF	TGCGCCAGCAGCTTGGGCCTTAGGGACTACGAGCAGTACTTC
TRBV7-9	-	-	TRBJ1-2	CASSRDYGYTF	TGTGCCAGCAGCCGGGACTATGGCTACACCTTC
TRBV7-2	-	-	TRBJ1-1	CASSSGLNTEAFF	TGTGCCAGCAGCTCTGGACTGAACACTGAAGCTTTCTTT
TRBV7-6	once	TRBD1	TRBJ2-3	CASSLQQGARDTQYF	TGTGCCAGCAGCTTACAGCAGGGGGCGAGAGATACGCAGTATTTT
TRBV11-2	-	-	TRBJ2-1	CASSLRYNYNEQFF	TGTGCCAGCAGCCTTAGGTATAACTACAATGAGCAGTTCTTC
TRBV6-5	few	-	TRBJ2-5	CASYPRGARQETQYF	TGTGCCAGCTATCCGAGGGGGGCGCGACAAGAGACCCAGTACTTC
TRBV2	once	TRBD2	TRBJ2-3	CASSDLSLAGDTDTQYF	TGTGCCAGCAGTGATCTGAGTCTAGCGGGGGACACAGATACGCAGTATTTT
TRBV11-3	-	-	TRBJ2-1	CASSLSGGTNEQFF	TGTGCCAGCAGCTTGTCAGGGGGGACGAATGAGCAGTTCTTC
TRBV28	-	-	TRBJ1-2	CASSPSRGYTF	TGTGCCAGCAGTCCCTCGAGGGGCTACACCTTC
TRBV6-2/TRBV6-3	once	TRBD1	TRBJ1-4	CASSSPGQPNEKLFF	TGTGCCAGCAGTTCACCGGGACAGCCTAATGAAAAACTGTTTTTT
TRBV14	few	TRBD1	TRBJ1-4	CASSRSGGSTNEKLFF	TGTGCCAGCAGCCGATCAGGGGGGTCAACTAATGAAAAACTGTTTTTT
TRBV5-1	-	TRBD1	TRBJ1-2	CASSQTGENYGYTF	TGCGCCAGCAGCCAAACAGGGGAAAACTATGGCTACACCTTC
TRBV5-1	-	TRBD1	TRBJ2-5	CASSQGQDQETQYF	TGCGCCAGCAGCCAAGGACAGGACCAAGAGACCCAGTACTTC
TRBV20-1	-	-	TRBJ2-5	CSASRGLQETQYF	TGCAGTGCTAGTAGGGGCCTGCAAGAGACCCAGTACTTC